This T cell receptor beta chain was recorded in a study of shared clonotypes between healthy human individuals. Study-level results: Shared clonotypes across all four donors exceeded non-shared ones in generation probability. Memory subsets generally showed lower estimated richness than naive subsets. Between a handful of donors, naive CD4 clonotypes were shared at a level of approximately 5%.

CDR1 is MNHNS, CDR2 SASEGT, per germline. Trimming took 7 bases from V and 0 from J, leaving 13 bases between them. This CDR3 has 14 residues. Of note for this clone: Its antigen is currently unknown.

Data came from immunoSEQ multiplex PCR; TCRdb stores just in-frame clones and leaves some out. The sample lists some 700,000 clones, 90% occurring once. This TCR was sampled from a man in his late teens or twenties in good health. Some clones in this sample may be carry-over from other donors' samples. Specimen: memory CD8+ T cells from PBMCs. Subset: CD45RO+ cells pooled with CCR7-negative TemRA cells. V usage is TRBV6-1 and J usage is TRBJ2-7; D is unresolved. The CDR3 is CASTLVLVSYEQYF. The CDR3 nucleotides read TGTGCCAGCACTCTGGTTTTGGTCTCCTACGAGCAGTACTTC.